The next 7 T cell receptor beta chains were all read from a single sample in a study of T cells in Graves' hyperthyroidism and ophthalmopathy. From RNA transcripts, TCR beta CDR3 regions were amplified. The HTBI primer set drove a first-round RT-PCR of the TCR CDR3. Each CDR3 protein gets one entry after TCRdb re-called the multiplex PCR reads with MiXCR. Among some 500,000 distinct CDR3 sequences listed, roughly 24% were seen once. The specimen sequenced was blood. Receptor source: a woman aged 25 to 45 with Graves' ophthalmopathy.

A note on this clonotype: This may be a read error, as it is one base from a much larger clone. This sequence joins TRBV20-1 and TRBJ2-2, with a weak D call TRBD2 (5 bases). Trimming removed 0 bases at V and 4 bases at J, with 15 bases between. CDR1 is DFQATT, CDR2 SNEGSKA, per germline (reference sequence). The CDR3 is 16 amino acids. The CDR3 region has the DNA TGCAGTGCTAGAGACCGGGAACAGCCTCTCACCGGGGAGCTGTTTTTT. This codes for CSARDREQPLTGELFF.

The chain is built from TRBV11-2 and TRBJ1-1; no clear D. V lost 4 bases and J lost 2, with 8 bases in between. The CDR3 length is 13 residues. Germline CDR1 reads SGHAT; CDR2 reads FQNNGV. The CDR3 region is CASSSGANTEAFF. The CDR3 DNA reads as TGTGCCAGCAGCTCGGGCGCTAACACTGAAGCTTTCTTT. Together with reference TRBV11-2 and TRBJ1-1, the CDR3 gives the full variable domain: EAGVAQSPRYKIIEKRQSVAFWCNPISGHATLYWYQQILGQGPKLLIQFQNNGVVDDSQLPKDRFSAERLKGVDSTLKIQPAKLEDSAVYLCASSSGANTEAFFGQGTRLTVV.

This clonotype came up a few times. The rearrangement links TRBV11-1 to TRBJ2-2, with D perhaps TRBD1 (5 bases). The CDR3 totals 16 residues. V shed 3 bases and J shed 0 bases, with 11 bases lying between them. Looked up from germline, CDR1 is SGHAT and CDR2 is FQDESV (reference sequence). The CDR3 region has the DNA TGTGCCAGCAGCTTCGTTAAGGGGCCGAACACCGGGGAGCTGTTTTTT. Translating it yields CASSFVKGPNTGELFF.

This clonotype was found a few times. At one of its ends the junction is not consistent with the germline gene, which may arise from a read error. The chain links TRBV7-8 to TRBJ2-5; TRBD2 matches 11 bases. CDR3 length: 16 amino acids. The germline V gene encodes CDR1 SGHVS and CDR2 FQNEAQ. The CDR3 DNA sequence: TGTGCCATCAGCAAGGCTAGCGGGGGGTACCAAGAGACCCAGTACTTC. This encodes CAISKASGGYQETQYF.

The chain carries TRBV12-3 or TRBV12-4 and TRBJ2-7, with a weak D call TRBD2 (5 bases). This CDR3 comprises 14 residues. Trimming left V 2 bases short and J 5 bases short, with 13 bases between. CDR3 amino acids: CASSLLPGFDEQYF. The CDR3 region has the DNA TGTGCCAGCAGTTTACTACCGGGATTTGACGAGCAGTACTTC.

This clonotype was observed many times. The chain joins TRBV29-1 to TRBJ2-7, with D unclear. This CDR3 is built from 13 residues. V gave up 2 bases and J gave up 3 bases, with 11 bases separating them. Germline CDR1 and CDR2: SQVTM and ANQGSEA. CDR3 sequence (DNA): TGCAGCGTTGAATCTGGGGTTGGCTACGAGCAGTACTTC. It translates to CSVESGVGYEQYF.

This chain joins TRBV9 and TRBJ2-5; D might be TRBD2 (5 bases). From germline, CDR1 is SGDLS and CDR2 YYNGEE. The CDR3 consists of 14 residues. Trimming cost V 0 bases and J 4 bases, with 10 bases left between them. The CDR3 DNA sequence: TGTGCCAGCAGCGTAGCCGGGGTCGGAGAGACCCAGTACTTC. It yields the protein CASSVAGVGETQYF. Full variable domain (missing parts from reference TRBV9 and TRBJ2-5): DSGVTQTPKHLITATGQRVTLRCSPRSGDLSVYWYQQSLDQGLQFLIQYYNGEERAKGNILERFSAQQFPDLHSELNLSSLELGDSALYFCASSVAGVGETQYFGPGTRLLVL.